This T cell receptor (beta chain) originates from a study of CD8 T cells in ankylosing spondylitis (dated by TCRdb to 2016 to 2017). Study-wide context: T cell receptor beta repertoires were profiled in healthy donors and ankylosing spondylitis patients so that disease-linked TCR variants could be found. The whole study cohort included about a hundred healthy donors and 25 ankylosing spondylitis patients. Peripheral blood was sampled, and synovial fluid was additionally collected from ankylosing spondylitis patients. Broad study findings and their caveats: Blood from ankylosing spondylitis patients appeared to be characterized by a TCR beta motif made up of under ten highly homologous amino acid variants. The disease-linked clones were reported as significantly enriched in matched synovial fluid samples from ankylosing spondylitis patients. A CD8+ phenotype was shown by the disease-linked clones, which were found at relatively low frequencies in peripheral blood. Some TCR beta motif variants had previously been reported in synovial fluid and blood of reactive arthritis patients, which suggested common disease-initiation mechanisms.

The reads were generated on an Illumina HiSeq 2500. Quantitative 5'-RACE with molecular barcodes was the method used to prepare the TCR beta libraries. From the authors' description of their analysis: A new computational method based on a probabilistic model of VDJ rearrangement was used to identify disease-linked TCR variants. TCRdb passed the public sequencing reads through fastp at Q25 and MiXCR, retaining productive beta sequences. For every CDR3 protein sequence, its rows merge into one entry that carries the most common genes and DNA. The V and J calls here are based on TCRdb, not the publication. For this sample there are 200,000 to 300,000 distinct CDR3 sequences; 32% appear just once. The ten most abundant clones make up around 4.5% of the sample. This clonotype was seen more than once but under ten times. The antigen it recognizes is unknown. Base qualities are not recorded, but no much larger clone differs from it by a single base.

Sequencing was performed on blood, either unsorted or a sorted T cell fraction (not recorded which). This receptor was obtained from a male donor with ankylosing spondylitis or in good health (not recorded which).

Here the CDR3 is given as CASSLVGGGGGYTF. The bases are TGTGCCAGCAGTTTAGTAGGAGGAGGCGGTGGCTACACCTTC. The chain is made from TRBV12-3 or TRBV12-4 and TRBJ1-2, with the D segment identity uncertain. Between the V and J ends, shortened by 1 base and 7 bases respectively, the junction contains 13 bases. Including the terminal cysteine and phenylalanine, the CDR3 comprises 14 residues. The only DNA kept is the CDR3, 42 bases in frame from the first base.